This TCR beta chain came from a study of cytomegalovirus exposure and HLA in healthy donors. Study conclusions and caveats: A later analysis linked a missense DCLRE1C variant to TCR beta V- and J-gene trimming.

Primers: 60 Vbeta forward and 13 Jbeta reverse. The protocol was immunoSEQ multiplex PCR, while the TCRdb copy is restricted to in-frame clones and leaves out a portion. The sample lists roughly 100,000 clones, 65% occurring once. In regard to this clone: Its antigen is unknown.

V lost 6 bases, J lost 3 bases, and 6 bases stayed unmatched. Looked up from germline, CDR1 is MNHEY and CDR2 is SVGAGI. The CDR3 has 14 residues. The receptor comes from a boy aged 5-17 years in good health and CMV-seropositive. Sequenced: PBMCs. The chain is built from TRBV6-5 and TRBJ1-1; 8 nucleotides match TRBD1. In DNA form, the CDR3 reads TGTGCCAGCAGCCGACAGGGGAGGGACACTGAAGCTTTCTTT. Encoded protein: CASSRQGRDTEAFF.